Each of the 11 T cell receptor beta chains below was sequenced from the same sample in a study of blood T cell repertoires in COVID-19. This table comes from immunoSEQ multiplex PCR, and its TCRdb copy is limited to in-frame clones, with some not included. The table records about 140,000 clones, about nine tenths of them present only once. Sequencing used peripheral blood. The origin of the receptors is a human donor with COVID-19, enrolled during active disease. The donor label of this sample is uncertain.

The chain couples TRBV5-1 to TRBJ2-7; TRBD1 agrees at 9 bases. The CDR3 consists of 15 residues. V dropped 0 bases and J dropped 1; count of bases not matched to a gene: 2. Germline CDR1 is SGHRS and CDR2 is YFSETQ. CDR3 sequence: CASSLAGTGSYEQYF. CDR3 nucleotides: TGCGCCAGCAGCTTGGCCGGGACAGGGTCCTACGAGCAGTACTTC.

This rearrangement joins TRBV9 to TRBJ2-6, with TRBD1 as a possible D gene (6 bases). This CDR3 contains 14 residues. Germline values: CDR1 SGDLS, CDR2 YYNGEE. The V gene lost 3 bases and the J gene lost 2 bases, with 6 bases spanning the gap. CDR3 residues: CASSAGAGANVLTF. The CDR3 bases are TGTGCCAGCAGCGCAGGGGCTGGGGCCAACGTCCTGACTTTC.

With regard to this clone: The sample has other DNA sequences that encode this CDR3 too. This rearrangement joins TRBV5-1 to TRBJ2-5; 8 bases map to TRBD1. This CDR3 has 14 amino acids. After removal of 0 bases from V and 5 bases from J, the junction contained 3 bases not matched to a gene. CDR1 and CDR2 from the germline V gene are SGHRS and YFSETQ. The CDR3 DNA is TGCGCCAGCAGCTTGGGACAGGGGAGCGAGACCCAGTACTTC. Residues: CASSLGQGSETQYF.

J is TRBJ2-4 and V is TRBV7-9; D perhaps matches TRBD1 (5 bases). Trimming cost V 2 bases and J 6 bases, with 26 bases left between them. CDR1 is SEHNR, CDR2 FQNEAQ, per germline (reference sequence). The CDR3 spans 19 residues. The CDR3 DNA reads TGTGCCAGCAGCTTAAGCCCAGACAGCCTGTCTCAAATGGGAAACATTCAGTACTTC. This translates into CASSLSPDSLSQMGNIQYF.

The V call is TRBV5-1, the J call TRBJ1-2, with 7 bases aligning to TRBD1. V was clipped by 4 bases and J by 8 bases; unmatched bases: 14. From germline, CDR1 is SGHRS and CDR2 YFSETQ. The CDR3 length is 15 residues. In DNA form, the CDR3 reads TGCGCCAGCAGCCTGGGGGAAACAGGGGCTAACGGCTACACCTTC. Its translation is CASSLGETGANGYTF.

This clone was counted a few times. The chain recombines TRBV7-2 with TRBJ2-1; D is perhaps TRBD2 (6 bases). Looked up from germline, CDR1 is SGHTA and CDR2 is FQGNSA. Trimming stripped 8 bases from V and 4 bases from J, with 12 bases between. The CDR3 totals 13 residues. This CDR3 is CASRAGGYNEQFF. The CDR3 region has the DNA TGTGCCAGCCGCGCCGGAGGGTACAATGAGCAGTTCTTC.

This chain uses TRBV19 with TRBJ1-5; 7 bases map to TRBD1. CDR1 and CDR2 (germline): LNHDA, SQIVND (reference sequence). The CDR3 runs to 13 residues. Trimming removed 6 bases from V and 7 bases from J; junction bases left unmatched: 6. CDR3 protein: CASSSGGWQPQHF. Written as DNA, the CDR3 is TGTGCCAGTAGCTCAGGGGGTTGGCAGCCCCAGCATTTT. The entire variable domain, with the rest obtained from reference TRBV19 and TRBJ1-5, is as follows: DGGITQSPKYLFRKEGQNVTLSCEQNLNHDAMYWYRQDPGQGLRLIYYSQIVNDFQKGDIAEGYSVSREKKESFPLTVTSAQKNPTAFYLCASSSGGWQPQHFGDGTRLSIL.

The CDR3: CASSPIRTGGSSYEQYF. The CDR3 bases are TGTGCCAGCTCACCAATCAGGACAGGGGGCAGCTCCTACGAGCAGTACTTC. J is TRBJ2-7 and V is TRBV18; TRBD1 aligns across 11 bases. Germline CDR1 is KGHSH and CDR2 is LQKENI. The CDR3 length is 17 residues. Trimming cost V 2 bases and J 0 bases; bases outside gene matches: 6.

The rearrangement uses TRBV7-2 and TRBJ2-5, with 7 bases identical to TRBD2. The V gene's germline CDR1 is SGHTA and CDR2 FQGNSA. V gave up 4 bases and J gave up 2 bases; unmatched junction bases: 4. The CDR3 loop spans 14 amino acids. This CDR3 is CASSSSSGQETQYF. For the CDR3, the DNA is TGTGCCAGCAGCTCATCTAGCGGACAAGAGACCCAGTACTTC.

The chain carries TRBV7-9 and TRBJ1-2; 10 nucleotides match TRBD1. This CDR3 is 15 amino acids long. V shed 3 bases, J shed 8 bases, and the junction held 9 bases outside the gene matches. Germline V gene data show CDR1 as SEHNR and CDR2 as FQNEAQ (reference sequence). DNA of the CDR3: TGTGCCAGCAGCTTGTCAGGGACAGGGGCTGAGGGCTACACCTTC. Its translation is CASSLSGTGAEGYTF. Full variable domain (missing parts from reference TRBV7-9 and TRBJ1-2): DTGVSQNPRHKITKRGQNVTFRCDPISEHNRLYWYRQTLGQGPEFLTYFQNEAQLEKSRLLSDRFSAERPKGSFSTLEIQRTEQGDSAMYLCASSLSGTGAEGYTFGSGTRLTVV.

The V gene is TRBV2, the J gene TRBJ2-2; a possible D gene is TRBD1 (6 bases). V was cut by 4 bases and J by 1 base, with 7 bases left in between. In germline, CDR1 is SNHLY, CDR2 FYNNEI. The CDR3 spans 14 residues. The CDR3 region is CASSGGQNTGELFF. DNA of the CDR3: TGTGCCAGCAGTGGGGGACAGAACACCGGGGAGCTGTTTTTT.